This record concerns one T cell receptor (beta chain) sequence. The record originates from a study of OX40 agonist ivuxolimab in advanced cancers. Generated by immunoSEQ multiplex PCR, the TCRdb table keeps only in-frame clones and is missing some. Of 71,000 or so clones listed, about 88% are singletons. The germline V gene has CDR1 MNHEY and CDR2 SMNVEV (reference sequence). The CDR3 extends over 14 amino acids. Trimming took 4 bases from V and 3 from J, leaving 12 bases between them. This TCR came from an adult with an advanced solid tumor such as melanoma, head and neck, liver or kidney cancer. The gene calls are TRBV27 and TRBJ1-2; D possibly corresponds to TRBD1 (5 bases). This material consisted of CD4+ or CD8+ T cells sorted from blood, taken in a trial of the OX40 agonist ivuxolimab. CDR3 DNA sequence: TGTGCCAGCAGTTCAGGGTTAGGGGACTATGGCTACACCTTC. Translating it yields CASSSGLGDYGYTF.